This entry describes one T cell receptor (beta chain). Antigen specificity is unknown. The data originate from a study of beta chain features in type 1 diabetes. V was cut by 2 bases and J by 10 bases, with 10 bases left in between. Germline V gene sequence: CDR1 SGHRS, CDR2 YFSETQ. This CDR3 is 12 amino acids long. Study results and limitations: Individuals with type 1 diabetes displayed fewer insertions and more deletions at VDJ junctions.

Reverse transcription of all isolated RNA meant that expressed TCRB transcripts were sequenced. Sequenced by immunoSEQ multiplex PCR; TCRdb stores in-frame clones only, minus some. The sample lists about 350,000 clones, 20% occurring once. CD4+ cells of the naive, central memory, regulatory and stem cell-like memory types were sorted via CD45RO/CCR7/CD25/CD127/CD95/CD27. The chain recombines TRBV5-1 with TRBJ2-1; the D gene is possibly TRBD2 (5 bases). The source of this sequence is a woman aged 18-29 years in good health. The sequencing input was naive CD4+ T cells from blood. The CDR3 sequence is CASSFSEREQFF. The CDR3 DNA sequence: TGCGCCAGCAGCTTTTCAGAGCGGGAGCAGTTCTTC.